The clone carrying this T cell receptor (beta chain) was counted between two and nine times. This specimen belongs to a study of OX40 agonist ivuxolimab in advanced cancers. Across the study: Prior therapy, whether anti-PD-1, anti-PD-L1 or anti-CTLA-4, was allowed, and 40% had some.

Per the germline V gene, CDR1 is DFQATT and CDR2 is SNEGSKA (reference sequence). This CDR3 is built from 11 residues. Trimming pared 6 bases from V and 8 bases from J, leaving 13 bases between. TCRdb's table, derived via immunoSEQ multiplex PCR, lists solely in-frame clones and lacks some. The repertoire consists of 60,000 to 65,000 clones, with about 80% occurring once and the leading ten covering 0.65% to 0.85%. The chain carries TRBV20-1 and TRBJ1-2; D remains ambiguous. The sequences come from CD4+ or CD8+ T cells sorted from blood, collected in a trial of the OX40 agonist ivuxolimab. The receptor's source is an adult with an advanced solid tumor such as melanoma, head and neck, liver or kidney cancer. The chain's CDR3 is CSAPMGRGYTF. The CDR3 DNA sequence: TGCAGTGCCCCAATGGGGAGAGGCTACACCTTC.